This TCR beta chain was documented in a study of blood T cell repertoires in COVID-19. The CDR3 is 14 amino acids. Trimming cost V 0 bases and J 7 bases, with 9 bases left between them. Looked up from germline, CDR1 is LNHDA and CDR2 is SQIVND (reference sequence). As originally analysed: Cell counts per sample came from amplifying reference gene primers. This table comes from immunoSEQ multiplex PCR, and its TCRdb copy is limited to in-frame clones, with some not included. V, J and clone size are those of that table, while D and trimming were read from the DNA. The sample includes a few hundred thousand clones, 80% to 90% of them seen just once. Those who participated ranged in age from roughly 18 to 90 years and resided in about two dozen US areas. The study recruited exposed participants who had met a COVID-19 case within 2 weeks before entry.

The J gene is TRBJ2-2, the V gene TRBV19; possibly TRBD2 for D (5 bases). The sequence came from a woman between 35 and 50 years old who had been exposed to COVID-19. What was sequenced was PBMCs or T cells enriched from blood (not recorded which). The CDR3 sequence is CASSIDPSGGELFF. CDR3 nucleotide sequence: TGTGCCAGTAGTATAGATCCGAGCGGCGGGGAGCTGTTTTTT.